This entry features one T cell receptor (beta chain) sequence. Its antigen has not been determined. One base away there is no much larger clone; base qualities are not given. These data belong to a study of vaccination effects on CD4 cells after COVID-19 (dated by TCRdb to between 2021 and 2024). For the wider study: Post-vaccine samples across the study were collected a median of 72 days after the second dose, with a range of 14 to 241. The study compared SARS-CoV-2 spike-specific CD4+ TCR repertoires before and after mRNA vaccination in COVID-19 convalescent patients and infection-naive vaccine recipients. The full study included some eleven COVID-19 convalescent patients and a handful of SARS-CoV-2-naive healthy vaccine recipients. Cultures from other donors in the study were sequenced using the Oncomine TCR Beta short-read assay on an Illumina iSeq 100. Overall study outcomes, separate from this receptor: In healthy vaccine recipients, vaccine-induced clones were almost all SARS-CoV-2 mono-reactive, with only 1 of 255 being cross-reactive with common cold coronaviruses. At late post-vaccination timepoints, both infection-induced and vaccine-induced clones showed marked clonal contraction, consistent with waning T cell responses. Only a small number of convalescent patients were included, and no early post-infection timepoints were available, which limited the study.

The ViraFEST assay stimulated PBMC with viral peptide pools and then used TCR sequencing to identify antigen-specific CD4+ T cell clonotypes by expansion. After more than 9 days of culture, CD4+ T cells were isolated with the EasySep CD4+ T cell isolation kit. Two doses of either the BNT162b2 or the mRNA-1273 mRNA SARS-CoV-2 vaccine were administered to participants. Healthy vaccine recipients had no prior SARS-CoV-2 infection, confirmed by negative nucleocapsid antibodies before and after vaccination. Each well held 1.5 million to 2 million PBMC cultured in IMDM containing roughly 5% human AB serum, roughly 9.6 IU/ml IL-2 and gentamicin, along with 8 to 10 ug/ml peptides. On days 3 and 7, half of the culture medium was replaced with fresh IL-2-containing medium. Each peptide stimulation condition was cultured in triplicate wells unless otherwise noted. PBMC were separated from whole blood using Ficoll-Paque Plus gradient centrifugation and were then either cryopreserved at -140C or used fresh. Overlapping peptide pools spanned the spike proteins of SARS-CoV-2 and the common cold coronaviruses HCoV-NL63, HCoV-OC43 and HCoV-229E. Genomic DNA was extracted from cultured CD4+ T cells with the QIAamp micro DNA kit.

Libraries were prepared through the immunoSEQ multiplex PCR assay. TCR beta CDR3 sequencing was performed on DNA from the cultured, isolated CD4+ T cells. The original pipeline was this. Non-productive TCR sequences were discarded, and reads were trimmed to the CDR3 region, with only CDR3s of 7 or more amino acids retained. Antigen-specific clonotypes were identified with the MANAFEST web app by comparing expansion in peptide wells against reference cultures. To count as positive, a clone had to show expansion at FDR<0.05 compared with the reference and with all other wells, an odds ratio above 5, and a frequency above 0.1% in two replicate wells. Clonotypes significantly expanded in SARS-CoV-2 spike wells and in at least one common cold coronavirus spike condition were defined as cross-reactive. Levenshtein distance calculated with the stringdist R package was used to assess CDR3 similarity, and unrooted trees were constructed with ape in R 3.6.1. TCRdb carries this immuneACCESS record with in-frame sequences only. Its versions omit some clonotypes, under half of them owing to an unresolved V gene in the studies checked, with the rest unexplained. The DNA was the basis for D and trimming; V, J and clone size are from that table. Counted in this sample were under 30,000 clones; roughly 68% of them appeared once. The ten largest clones add up to 17% of the sample.

Based on the germline V gene, the CDR1 and CDR2 sequences are SGHVS and FNYEAQ. From cysteine to phenylalanine, the CDR3 is 18 amino acids long. The read is trimmed to its CDR3 DNA, 54 bases read in frame from base 1. V sheds 3 bases and J sheds 5 bases, leaving 23 bases between their ends. The sequence is built from TRBV7-6 and TRBJ2-1, with no reliable assignment of the D segment. The receptor was derived from a human donor who received a COVID-19 vaccine. Sequencing used CD4+ T cells from PBMCs cultured with HCoV-OC43 spike peptides, obtained after COVID-19 vaccination. The cell subset or site label corresponds to: HCoV-OC43 spike overlapping peptide pool stimulation. Here is the DNA: TGTGCCAGCAGCTTTACGGGCTTGGCCTTTCCCCAACACAATGAGCAGTTCTTC. Translated, it gives CASSFTGLAFPQHNEQFF.